This is a list of T cell receptor beta chains from one sample in a study of cytomegalovirus exposure and HLA in healthy donors. Profiled with immunoSEQ multiplex PCR; TCRdb holds only in-frame clones, not every one. Here the sample spans some 140,000 clones, 73% being singletons. Sequenced sample: PBMCs. These receptors were obtained from a woman in her thirties or forties in good health and CMV-seronegative. CDR3s leave out the opening cysteine and the closing phenylalanine or tryptophan. The D gene is left open where the match is weak.

J: TRBJ1-6
D: TRBD1
V: TRBV9
CDR3: ASSGPTGANSPLH

J: TRBJ2-1
D: -
V: TRBV5-1
CDR3: ASSSDTSSGEQF

J: TRBJ1-2
D: -
V: TRBV14
CDR3: ASSQSAYGYT

J: TRBJ2-3
D: TRBD2
V: TRBV29-1
CDR3: SVGTSGGAGTQY

J: TRBJ2-7
D: TRBD1
V: TRBV6-1
CDR3: ASGDPLGQGAYEQY

J: TRBJ2-1
D: TRBD2
V: TRBV2
CDR3: ASSREVGGGRLGEQF

J: TRBJ1-2
D: TRBD1
V: TRBV2
CDR3: ASSERGQGTGGYT

J: TRBJ2-5
D: TRBD1
V: TRBV7-6
CDR3: ASSLGRTGRETQY

J: TRBJ2-5
D: TRBD1
V: TRBV5-1
CDR3: ASSLQGGFEETQY

J: TRBJ1-6
D: -
V: TRBV28
CDR3: ASSFLGSPLH

J: TRBJ1-2
D: TRBD1
V: TRBV28
CDR3: ASSFTGGGYT